A single sample is the source of the 15 T cell receptor beta chains below, sequenced in a study of molecular identifiers for immune sequencing clone quantification. A single record per CDR3 protein comes from TCRdb applying MiXCR to the PCR reads. The sample has about 640,000 distinct CDR3 sequences, just under 20% seen once. Material for sequencing was naive CD8+ T cells from blood, with Jurkat cell RNA spiked in. This sample's subset: FACS-sorted CD8+CD4-CCR7+CD45RA+ naive T cells. All receptors derive from a human donor in good health. Some libraries in this study had Jurkat cell RNA spiked in.

This clonotype was seen only a few times. The rearrangement joins TRBV5-8 to TRBJ1-4; 8 nucleotides match TRBD1. Looked up from germline, CDR1 is SGHTS and CDR2 is YDEGEE. Unmatched junction bases numbered 5, after V lost 5 bases and J lost 5 bases. The CDR3 is 14 amino acids. CDR3 DNA: TGTGCCAGCAGAGACAGGGGATTAAATGAAAAACTGTTTTTT. Its translation: CASRDRGLNEKLFF. The full variable domain, rest sourced from reference TRBV5-8 and TRBJ1-4, is EAGVTQSPTHLIKTRGQQATLRCSPISGHTSVYWYQQALGLGLQFLLWYDEGEERNRGNFPPRFSGRQFPNYSSELNVNALELEDSALYLCASRDRGLNEKLFFGSGTQLSVL.

The chain employs TRBV7-6 and TRBJ2-7; 8 bases agree with TRBD1. This CDR3 spans 15 amino acids. Germline V lookup: CDR1 SGHVS, CDR2 FNYEAQ. Trimming cost V 1 base and J 4 bases; bases outside gene matches: 6. CDR3 in amino acids: CASSLETGVSYEQYF. In DNA form, the CDR3 reads TGTGCCAGCAGCTTAGAGACAGGGGTATCATACGAGCAGTACTTC.

On this clonotype itself: Just one base apart from a much larger clone, this may be a read error. V is TRBV20-1 and J is TRBJ1-2; a weak D match, TRBD1 (5 bases). Germline assignment: CDR1 DFQATT and CDR2 SNEGSKA (reference sequence). The CDR3 is 12 amino acids. The CDR3 region has the DNA TGCAGTACTAGGGGAGGGAGCTATGGCTACACCTTC. It encodes CSTRGGSYGYTF.

Notes on this clonotype: This may be a read error: a much more frequent sequence differs by one nucleotide. This chain uses TRBV12-3 or TRBV12-4 with TRBJ2-7, with D hard to call. There are 13 residues in the CDR3. CDR3 nucleotides: TGTGCCAGCAGTTTTGTCCTCTCCTACGGGCAGTACTTC. Protein: CASSFVLSYGQYF.

Many counts were recorded for this clonotype. The rearrangement links TRBV20-1 to TRBJ1-1; D remains ambiguous. V was pared by 5 bases and J by 1 base, with 14 bases between. Looked up from germline, CDR1 is DFQATT and CDR2 is SNEGSKA (reference sequence). CDR3 length: 14 amino acids. CDR3 sequence: CSALIRHPNTEAFF. The CDR3 coding sequence is TGCAGTGCTTTAATAAGACACCCGAACACTGAAGCTTTCTTT.

Remarks on this clonotype: With a much larger clone just one base away, this may be a read error. The chain joins TRBV7-3 to TRBJ2-3, with a tentative D call TRBD1 (5 bases). The CDR3 is 15 residues long. From germline, CDR1 is SGHTA and CDR2 FQGTGA. The DNA for the CDR3 is TGTGCCAGCAGCCCCAGCGAGGCGGCTACAGGTACGCAGTATTTT. The encoded protein is CASSPSEAATGTQYF. Full variable domain (missing parts from reference TRBV7-3 and TRBJ2-3): GAGVSQTPSNKVTEKGKYVELRCDPISGHTALYWYRQSLGQGPEFLIYFQGTGAADDSGLPNDRFFAVRPEGSVSTLKIQRTERGDSAVYLCASSPSEAATGTQYFGPGTRLTVL.

In its sample, this clonotype was seen a few times. The gene calls are TRBV13 and TRBJ2-2, with a tentative D call TRBD1 (5 bases). Germline V gene lookup returns CDR1 PRHDT and CDR2 FYEKMQ (reference sequence). V lost 2 bases, J lost 6 bases, and 13 bases lay in between. This CDR3 spans 15 amino acids. Written as DNA, the CDR3 is TGTGCCAGCAGCTTAAAGGGGATAATGGCCGGGGAGCTGTTTTTT. Protein: CASSLKGIMAGELFF.

This clonotype was picked up many times. The chain joins TRBV18 to TRBJ2-3; the match to TRBD2 covers 8 bases. J was trimmed by 0 bases and V by 2 bases; bases with no gene match: 7. The V gene's germline CDR1 is KGHSH and CDR2 LQKENI. The length of the CDR3 is 17 residues. CDR3 nucleotides: TGTGCCAGCTCACCAGTACTAGCGGCCTCTAGCACAGATACGCAGTATTTT. Its protein is CASSPVLAASSTDTQYF. Combining the CDR3 with reference TRBV18 and TRBJ2-3 gives the whole variable domain NAGVMQNPRHLVRRRGQEARLRCSPMKGHSHVYWYRQLPEEGLKFMVYLQKENIIDESGMPKERFSAEFPKEGPSILRIQQVVRGDSAAYFCASSPVLAASSTDTQYFGPGTRLTVL.

This clonotype has at least ten counts. This chain joins TRBV6-5 and TRBJ2-5, with TRBD2 matching over 11 bases. The CDR3 loop spans 14 amino acids. Unmatched junction bases numbered 5, after V lost 6 bases and J lost 5 bases. Germline V CDR1 and CDR2: MNHEY, SVGAGI. The chain's CDR3 is CASSETSGVETQYF. CDR3 in DNA: TGTGCCAGCAGCGAGACTAGCGGGGTTGAGACCCAGTACTTC.

This clonotype was seen repeatedly, ten times or more. In DNA, the CDR3 is TGTGCCTGGAGTTCCCAAGAGACCCAGTACTTC. This codes for CAWSSQETQYF. This chain uses TRBV30 with TRBJ2-5; D unresolved. Germline V gives CDR1 GTSNPN, CDR2 SVGIG (reference sequence). V lost 2 bases, J lost 1 base, and 2 bases lay in between. CDR3 length: 11 amino acids.

The chain has TRBV10-1 and TRBJ2-2; D is perhaps TRBD1 (5 bases). This CDR3 spans 15 amino acids. CDR1 WNHNN and CDR2 SYGVQD come from the germline V gene (reference sequence). V was trimmed by 0 bases and J by 6 bases, leaving 11 bases between them. The CDR3: CASSESYQGAGELFF. DNA for the CDR3: TGCGCCAGCAGTGAGTCTTATCAGGGCGCCGGGGAGCTGTTTTTT.

This clonotype was found many times. The chain couples TRBV12-3 or TRBV12-4 to TRBJ1-5; tentative D call: TRBD1 (6 bases). V lost 7 bases and J 10 bases, leaving 17 bases between the germline ends. This CDR3 is built from 13 residues. In DNA form, the CDR3 reads TGTGCCAGCACTTACAGGGATGTAGGACCCCAGCATTTT. This codes for CASTYRDVGPQHF.

This clonotype was found many times. The chain joins TRBV2 to TRBJ2-3; 10 nucleotides line up with TRBD2. V dropped 8 bases and J dropped 0; count of bases not matched to a gene: 17. The CDR3 is 19 amino acids. Germline V lookup: CDR1 SNHLY, CDR2 FYNNEI. The CDR3 protein is CASGKGRTSGISSTDTQYF. As DNA, the CDR3 is TGTGCCAGCGGGAAAGGGCGGACTAGCGGAATATCTAGCACAGATACGCAGTATTTT.

Worth noting for this clonotype: Possible read error: a much larger clone is one base away. The V call is TRBV11-2, the J call TRBJ2-4, with 8 bases fitting TRBD1. J lost 0 bases, V lost 6 bases, and 7 bases had no gene match. CDR1 is SGHAT, CDR2 FQNNGV, per germline. The CDR3 has 16 residues. The CDR3 nucleotides read TGTGCCAGCAGGACGACAGGGGAATCAGCCAAAAACATTCAGTACTTC. This translates into CASRTTGESAKNIQYF.

This clonotype has more than one count but fewer than ten. V is TRBV5-1 and J is TRBJ1-1; possible D gene TRBD1, 5 bases. The CDR3 is 15 amino acids. Trimming took off 0 bases at V and 3 bases at J, with 12 bases between the two ends. Germline CDR1 is SGHRS and CDR2 is YFSETQ. The CDR3 DNA reads TGCGCCAGCAGCTTGGCCCAGGGTTTTCACACTGAAGCTTTCTTT. Its translation: CASSLAQGFHTEAFF.